This T cell receptor beta chain was identified in a study of PD-1 blockade in classical Hodgkin lymphoma. Study-wide background: Intravenous nivolumab at 3 mg/kg was given to patients every 2 weeks.

CDR1 is KGHSH, CDR2 LQKENI, per germline. Trimming removed 5 bases from V and 7 bases from J; junction bases left unmatched: 6. This CDR3 region has 14 residues. The study, taken as a whole, reports: Newly diagnosed patients reportedly had lower baseline TCR diversity than healthy donors. Complete responders entered with baseline diversity on par with newly diagnosed patients, the results showed.

Assay: immunoSEQ multiplex PCR; the TCRdb copy retains only in-frame clones and omits some. The sample has around 20,000 clones, around 80% seen once. Concerning this clone: The antigen is not known.

Exposure to brentuximab vedotin varied, and each patient had relapsed following autologous stem cell transplantation. Under best response, outcomes were complete response, partial response or progressive disease. The chain joins TRBV18 to TRBJ1-4, with TRBD1 matching over 8 bases. The TCR originated in a human donor with classical Hodgkin lymphoma. Sample: peripheral blood mononuclear cells (PBMCs), taken before the second cycle of nivolumab. The CDR3 nucleotides are TGTGCCAGCTCAGCGGGACAGGCGTCTGAAAAACTGTTTTTT. Protein sequence: CASSAGQASEKLFF.